This T cell receptor (beta chain) was observed in a study of blood T cells in healthy people across ages. Then a second PCR, running about 6 to 11 cycles, was carried out with a sample-barcoded 5' primer and a J-beta primer mix. Tags on each cDNA molecule came from a template-switch adaptor with 12 random nucleotides. TCRdb called the 5' RACE reads again in MiXCR, with one record for every CDR3 protein. The data hold 1.6 million or so distinct CDR3 sequences, with about 35% observed a single time. Each individual donor underwent a draw of ten milliliters of peripheral blood. Sequenced input: blood. This TCR came from a woman younger than 45 in good health.

The DNA for the CDR3 is TGTGCCAGCAGCCAAGATCTATTCTATGGCTACACCTTC. This codes for CASSQDLFYGYTF. This rearrangement joins TRBV3-1 to TRBJ1-2; D uncertain. V lost 0 bases to trimming and J lost 4 bases, with 6 bases between them. Germline V gene lookup returns CDR1 LGHDT and CDR2 YNNKEL (reference sequence). The CDR3 covers 13 residues.